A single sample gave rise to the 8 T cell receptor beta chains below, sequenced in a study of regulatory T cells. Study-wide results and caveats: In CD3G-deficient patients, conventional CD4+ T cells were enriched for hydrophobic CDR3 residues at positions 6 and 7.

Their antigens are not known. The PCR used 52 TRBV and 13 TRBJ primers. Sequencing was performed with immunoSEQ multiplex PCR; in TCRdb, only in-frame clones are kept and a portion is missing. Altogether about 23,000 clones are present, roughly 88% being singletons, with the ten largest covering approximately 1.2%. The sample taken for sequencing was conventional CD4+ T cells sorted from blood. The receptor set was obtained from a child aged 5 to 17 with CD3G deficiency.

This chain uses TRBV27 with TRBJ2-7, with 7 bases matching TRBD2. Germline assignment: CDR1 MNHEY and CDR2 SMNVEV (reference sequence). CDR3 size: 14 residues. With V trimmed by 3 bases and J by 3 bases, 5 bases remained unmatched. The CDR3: CASSFSAGDYEQYF. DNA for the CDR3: TGTGCCAGCAGTTTTTCGGCGGGGGACTACGAGCAGTACTTC.

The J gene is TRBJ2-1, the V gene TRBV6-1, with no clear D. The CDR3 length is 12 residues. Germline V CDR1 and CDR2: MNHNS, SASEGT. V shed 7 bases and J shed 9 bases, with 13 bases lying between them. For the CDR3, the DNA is TGTGCCAGCACCCGTACTTGGGGTGAGCAGTTCTTC. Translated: CASTRTWGEQFF.

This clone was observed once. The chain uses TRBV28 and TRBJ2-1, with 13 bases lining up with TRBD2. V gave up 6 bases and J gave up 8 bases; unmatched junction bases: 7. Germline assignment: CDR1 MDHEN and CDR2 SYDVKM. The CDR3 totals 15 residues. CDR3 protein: CASSLLAGGSDEQFF. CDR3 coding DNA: TGTGCCAGCAGCCTACTAGCGGGAGGGAGCGATGAGCAGTTCTTC.

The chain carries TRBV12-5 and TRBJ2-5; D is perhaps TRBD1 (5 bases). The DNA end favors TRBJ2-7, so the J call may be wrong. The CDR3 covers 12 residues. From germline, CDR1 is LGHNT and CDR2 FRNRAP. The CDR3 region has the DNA TGTGCTAGTGGCAAGGACACCTACGAGCAGTACTTC. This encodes CASGKDTYEQYF.

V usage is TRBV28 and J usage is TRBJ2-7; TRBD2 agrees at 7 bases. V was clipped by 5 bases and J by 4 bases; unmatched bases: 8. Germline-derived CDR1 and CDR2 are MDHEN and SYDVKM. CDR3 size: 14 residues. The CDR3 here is CASSRREFIYEQYF. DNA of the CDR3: TGTGCCAGCAGTCGGCGGGAGTTTATATACGAGCAGTACTTC.

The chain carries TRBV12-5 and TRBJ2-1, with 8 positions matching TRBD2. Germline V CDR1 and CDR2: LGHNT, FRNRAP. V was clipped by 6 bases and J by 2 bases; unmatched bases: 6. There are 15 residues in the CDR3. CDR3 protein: CASGPRLATYNEQFF. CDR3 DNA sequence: TGTGCTAGTGGGCCTCGACTAGCGACCTACAATGAGCAGTTCTTC.

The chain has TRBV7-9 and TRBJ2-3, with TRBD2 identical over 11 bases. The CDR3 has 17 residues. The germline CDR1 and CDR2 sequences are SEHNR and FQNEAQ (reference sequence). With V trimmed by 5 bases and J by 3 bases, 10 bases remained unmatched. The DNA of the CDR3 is TGTGCCAGCAGCAATGTGGTAGCGGGAGGGCGGACAGATACGCAGTATTTT. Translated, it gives CASSNVVAGGRTDTQYF. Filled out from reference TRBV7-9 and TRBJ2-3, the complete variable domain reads DTGVSQNPRHKITKRGQNVTFRCDPISEHNRLYWYRQTLGQGPEFLTYFQNEAQLEKSRLLSDRFSAERPKGSFSTLEIQRTEQGDSAMYLCASSNVVAGGRTDTQYFGPGTRLTVL.

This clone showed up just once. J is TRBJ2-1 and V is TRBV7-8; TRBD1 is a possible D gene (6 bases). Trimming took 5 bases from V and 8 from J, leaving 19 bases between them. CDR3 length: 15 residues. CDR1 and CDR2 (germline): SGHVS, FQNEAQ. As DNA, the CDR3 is TGTGCCAGCAGCAGGGGGACACAAACCTGGCATGAGCAGTTCTTC. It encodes CASSRGTQTWHEQFF.